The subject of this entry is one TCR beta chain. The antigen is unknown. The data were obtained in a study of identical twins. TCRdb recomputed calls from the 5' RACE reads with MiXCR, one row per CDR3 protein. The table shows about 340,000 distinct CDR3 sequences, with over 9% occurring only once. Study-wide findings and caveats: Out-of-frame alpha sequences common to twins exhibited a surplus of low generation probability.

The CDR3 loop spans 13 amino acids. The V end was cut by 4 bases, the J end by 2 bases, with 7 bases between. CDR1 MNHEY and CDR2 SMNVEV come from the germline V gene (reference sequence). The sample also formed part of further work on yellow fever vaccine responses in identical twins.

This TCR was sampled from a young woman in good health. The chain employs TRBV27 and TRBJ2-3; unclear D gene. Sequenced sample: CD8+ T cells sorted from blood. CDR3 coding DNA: TGTGCCAGCAGTTCCCTTATCACAGATACGCAGTATTTT. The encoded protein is CASSSLITDTQYF.